The 22 T cell receptor beta chains below all came from one sample that was sequenced in a study of tumor-infiltrating lymphocytes in primary liver carcinoma. Total RNA (roughly 0.45 ug) served as template for TCR beta cDNA synthesis primed by a constant-region primer. A slightly modified ARM-PCR protocol with three nested multiplex PCR rounds produced these TCR beta libraries. With TRBV1-TRBV30 forward primers and a C-beta reverse primer, the first two PCR rounds were run for roughly 10 cycles each. Using its own MiXCR run on the multiplex PCR reads, TCRdb lists one record per CDR3 protein. Counted here are around 70,000 distinct CDR3 sequences, over 60% occurring once; the ten biggest clones make up about a quarter. The approximately 17-32 mg bulk tissue piece was not sorted before simultaneous RNA and DNA extraction. Sequencing used liver tumor tissue from sampling region 4. Sample subset: tumor region T4, right-lateral pole. The receptors stem from a man aged 40-49 years with primary liver carcinoma and hepatitis B virus infection.

Turning to this clonotype: A read error may be the cause here, since a much bigger clone is one base away. V gene TRBV29-1 combines with J gene TRBJ1-1; tentatively, D is TRBD1 (6 bases). In germline, CDR1 is SQVTM, CDR2 ANQGSEA. The CDR3 has 13 amino acids. The CDR3: CSVAGARNTKAFF. The CDR3 DNA reads TGCAGCGTCGCAGGGGCCAGGAACACTAAAGCTTTCTTT.

This rearrangement joins TRBV11-2 to TRBJ2-5; possibly TRBD2 for D (6 bases). The germline V gene encodes CDR1 SGHAT and CDR2 FQNNGV. Between the trimmed V and J ends, which lost 1 base and 11 bases, there was a span of 23 bases. The CDR3 is 16 residues long. CDR3 region: CASSLGSSGPGEAQYF. The CDR3 nucleotides are TGTGCCAGCAGCTTAGGGAGTAGCGGTCCGGGGGAGGCTCAGTACTTC.

A word on this clonotype: The germline gene is not matched at one end of the junction; a read error may be the cause. V and J are TRBV5-1 and TRBJ2-5; perhaps TRBD2 as D (7 bases). The CDR3 has 15 amino acids. Germline CDR1 SGHRS, CDR2 YFSETQ. The CDR3 DNA reads as TGCGCCAGCAACTTGGAAGGGGGGGTGTCAGAGACCCAATACTTC. This sequence encodes CASNLEGGVSETQYF.

Points on this clonotype: One end of the junction does not line up with germline, which may come from a read error. The chain is built from TRBV10-3 and TRBJ2-2; possibly TRBD1 for D (5 bases). Germline assignment: CDR1 ENHRY and CDR2 SYGVKD. The CDR3 totals 14 residues. The CDR3 nucleotides are TGTGCCATCTGGTTTGCAGGGAACACGGGGGAGCTGTTTTTT. It specifies CAIWFAGNTGELFF.

Concerning this clonotype itself: One end of the junction varies from germline; a read error may be responsible. V usage is TRBV6-2 or TRBV6-3 and J usage is TRBJ2-3; 7 bases are shared with TRBD2. CDR3 length: 14 amino acids. Per germline, CDR1 MNHEY and CDR2 SVGEGT. CDR3 sequence reads: CASSYGRGVLTQYF. DNA for the CDR3: TGCGCCAGCAGTTACGGACGGGGGGTCCTTACGCAGTATTTT.

A few counts support this clonotype. The CDR3 here is CASSMLVGSLNTEAFF. The CDR3 region has the DNA TGTGCCAGTAGTATGCTCGTTGGCAGCTTGAACACTGAAGCTTTCTTT. The V and J genes are TRBV19 and TRBJ1-1; no definite D call. Germline CDR1 and CDR2: LNHDA and SQIVND (reference sequence). This CDR3 spans 16 amino acids. V gave up 3 bases and J gave up 0 bases, with 14 bases separating them.

V usage is TRBV5-1 and J usage is TRBJ2-7; the match to TRBD1 covers 7 bases. With 6 bases clipped from V and 0 bases from J, the junction kept 12 bases outside the gene matches. Germline V gene data show CDR1 as SGHRS and CDR2 as YFSETQ. This CDR3 is built from 16 residues. The CDR3 region is CASTIEGAAISYEQYF. The DNA for the CDR3 is TGCGCCAGCACCATTGAGGGGGCGGCGATCTCCTACGAGCAGTACTTC.

Points on this clonotype: This likely comes from a read error, as the CDR3 has no conserved phenylalanine or tryptophan at its end. The chain carries TRBV4-1 and TRBJ2-3; D call uncertain. The CDR3 spans 15 residues. CDR1 and CDR2 (germline): MGHRA, YSYEKL. The CDR3 here is CASSQDPPSADTQYS. The CDR3 DNA reads TGCGCCAGTAGCCAAGATCCCCCGTCCGCAGATACGCAGTATTCT.

This clonotype was observed once. It may be a read error: a sequence one base away is much more abundant. The chain carries TRBV24-1 and TRBJ2-2; the match to TRBD1 covers 8 bases. The germline gives CDR1 KGHDR, CDR2 SFDVKD. The CDR3 runs to 15 residues. For the CDR3, the DNA is TGTGCCACCAGAGAGACAGGGGACGGAAACGGGGAGCTGTCTTTT. The encoded protein is CATRETGDGNGELSF.

About this clonotype itself: A read error may account for a junction end that differs from germline. CDR3 coding DNA: TGTGCCAGTAGCAATTCCCACGAGCAGCACTTC. It translates to CASSNSHEQHF. V is TRBV28 and J is TRBJ2-7, with D unresolved. The CDR3 is 11 amino acids. Germline V gene sequence: CDR1 MDHEN, CDR2 SYDVKM.

Regarding this clonotype: At one end, the junction sequence differs from germline, possibly due to a read error. The chain is built from TRBV11-2 and TRBJ2-2; D uncertain. CDR3 length: 15 residues. Germline V CDR1 and CDR2: SGHAT, FQNNGV. CDR3 in amino acids: CASSLMTSNTGELFF. DNA of the CDR3: TGTGCCAGCAGCTTGATGACTTCGAACACTGGGGAGCTGTTTTTT.

To note about this clonotype: The junction does not match germline at one end; this may be a read error. The V and J genes are TRBV2 and TRBJ1-6; 8 bases fit TRBD1. The germline V gene encodes CDR1 SNHLY and CDR2 FYNNEI. The CDR3 is made up of 15 amino acids. The CDR3 spells CANSESQGANSPLHF. CDR3 DNA sequence: TGTGCCAACAGTGAATCTCAGGGGGCAAATTCACCCCTCCACTTT.

Comments on this clonotype: An end of the junction differs from the germline gene, which may be a read error. This chain uses TRBV7-9 with TRBJ1-4, with TRBD1 matching over 7 bases. CDR1 and CDR2 from the germline V gene are SEHNR and FQNEAQ (reference sequence). This CDR3 is built from 14 residues. CDR3 amino acids: CAGSPRDREEKLFF. CDR3 nucleotides: TGTGCCGGCAGCCCCCGGGACAGAGAGGAAAAACTGTTTTTT.

J is TRBJ2-7 and V is TRBV11-2; 15 bases fit TRBD2. V shed 6 bases, J shed 1 base, and the junction held 7 bases outside the gene matches. Germline values: CDR1 SGHAT, CDR2 FQNNGV. The CDR3 covers 17 residues. The CDR3: CASRQGLAGGWSYEQYF. The CDR3 nucleotides are TGTGCCAGCAGACAAGGACTAGCGGGAGGGTGGTCCTACGAGCAGTACTTC. The full variable domain, in which reference TRBV11-2 and TRBJ2-7 provide the parts outside the CDR3, is EAGVAQSPRYKIIEKRQSVAFWCNPISGHATLYWYQQILGQGPKLLIQFQNNGVVDDSQLPKDRFSAERLKGVDSTLKIQPAKLEDSAVYLCASRQGLAGGWSYEQYFGPGTRLTVT.

Concerning this clonotype: Germline and junction disagree at one end, which may indicate a read error. CDR3 coding DNA: TGCGCCAGCAGTAAACTGGGACAGAACACCGGGGGGCTGTTTTTT. It yields the protein CASSKLGQNTGGLFF. The chain has TRBV6-1 and TRBJ2-2, with D maybe TRBD1 (7 bases). Germline V gene sequence: CDR1 MNHNS, CDR2 SASEGT. This CDR3 spans 15 amino acids.

About this clonotype itself: At one end, the junction sequence differs from germline, possibly due to a read error. The chain carries TRBV10-1 and TRBJ2-7; maybe TRBD1 (6 bases). The CDR3 spans 16 residues. Looked up from germline, CDR1 is WNHNN and CDR2 is SYGVQD (reference sequence). CDR3 bases: TGCGCCTCGCATGAAGTCAGGGGCCGAGGGAACTACGAGCGGTACTTC. Amino acids: CASHEVRGRGNYERYF.

This clonotype showed up many times. The chain has TRBV28 and TRBJ1-4, with 10 bases lining up with TRBD1. Per the germline V gene, CDR1 is MDHEN and CDR2 is SYDVKM. This CDR3 has 16 residues. The V segment lost 1 base and the J segment 6 bases; nucleotides outside the gene matches: 5. CDR3 loop: CASSLSPGTGDEKLFF. The CDR3 DNA follows: TGTGCCAGCAGTTTATCGCCCGGGACAGGGGATGAAAAACTGTTTTTT.

Details on this clonotype: A read error may be the cause here, since a much bigger clone is one base away. The chain joins TRBV29-1 to TRBJ2-7; 7 bases fit TRBD2. The CDR3 loop spans 14 amino acids. Germline lookup yields CDR1 SQVTM and CDR2 ANQGSEA. V gave up 4 bases and J gave up 0 bases; unmatched junction bases: 6. The CDR3 loop reads CSVVHKRDSYEQYF. The CDR3 nucleotides read TGCAGCGTTGTACATAAGCGGGACTCCTACGAGCAGTACTTC.

This chain uses TRBV29-1 with TRBJ1-1, with D possibly TRBD1 on 6 matching bases. Germline V lookup: CDR1 SQVTM, CDR2 ANQGSEA. Trimming took 4 bases from V and 10 from J, leaving 25 bases between them. This CDR3 has 15 amino acids. The CDR3 loop is CSVGLTGCQPDVAFF. The CDR3 region has the DNA TGCAGCGTTGGACTGACAGGATGCCAGCCTGATGTAGCTTTCTTT.

This sequence joins TRBV29-1 and TRBJ2-5; TRBD2 is a possible D gene (6 bases). Deletions cut 5 bases from V and 0 bases from J, with 13 bases between. CDR3 length: 14 amino acids. Germline V gene data show CDR1 as SQVTM and CDR2 as ANQGSEA. The CDR3 protein is CSVKEGGYQETQYF. The CDR3 nucleotides are TGCAGCGTTAAGGAAGGAGGGTACCAAGAGACCCAGTACTTC.

Comment on this clonotype: This CDR3 is missing its conserved last phenylalanine or tryptophan, likely due to a read error. The chain carries TRBV11-1 and TRBJ2-2; D remains unclear. The germline CDR1 and CDR2 sequences are SGHAT and FQDESV (reference sequence). The CDR3 sequence is 13 residues long. V lost 2 bases and J lost 8, with 9 bases in between. CDR3 residues: CASSLLAGGELFV. In nucleotides, the CDR3 is TGTGCCAGCAGCTTACTTGCCGGGGGGGAGCTGTTTGTT.

This clonotype was counted ten times or more. This chain uses TRBV5-6 with TRBJ2-2, with 8 bases identical to TRBD1. Germline V gives CDR1 SGHDT, CDR2 YYEEEE. V lost 3 bases to trimming and J lost 7 bases; unmatched junction nucleotides: 17. This CDR3 contains 18 residues. The CDR3 DNA sequence: TGTGCCAGCAGCTCTATTTCGGACAGGGCCGTTGAGGACGGGGAGCTGTTTTTT. Protein sequence: CASSSISDRAVEDGELFF.